This T cell receptor (beta chain) was identified in a study of T-cell memory formation after mild COVID-19. Study overall: Among the donors, TCR clusters were largely specific to each donor.

J was trimmed by 6 bases and V by 0 bases; bases with no gene match: 11. Germline CDR1 is LGHNA and CDR2 is YSLEER. This CDR3 spans 17 amino acids. TCRdb fed the 5' RACE reads into MiXCR, producing one record per CDR3 protein. The sample comprises about 350,000 distinct CDR3 sequences, around 13% of which are singletons, and approximately 21% rests with the top ten. The chain is built from TRBV4-3 and TRBJ2-3, with 8 bases aligning to TRBD2. This sequence originates from a man aged 18 to 29 who had mild COVID-19 (a few samples of this study predate the infection). Cell type and time point are not known. Sequences were obtained from PBMCs or a T cell subset sorted from them (not recorded which). CDR3 in amino acids: CASSQDLSGVNGDTQYF. The CDR3 nucleotides are TGCGCCAGCAGCCAAGACCTTAGCGGGGTTAACGGGGATACGCAGTATTTT.